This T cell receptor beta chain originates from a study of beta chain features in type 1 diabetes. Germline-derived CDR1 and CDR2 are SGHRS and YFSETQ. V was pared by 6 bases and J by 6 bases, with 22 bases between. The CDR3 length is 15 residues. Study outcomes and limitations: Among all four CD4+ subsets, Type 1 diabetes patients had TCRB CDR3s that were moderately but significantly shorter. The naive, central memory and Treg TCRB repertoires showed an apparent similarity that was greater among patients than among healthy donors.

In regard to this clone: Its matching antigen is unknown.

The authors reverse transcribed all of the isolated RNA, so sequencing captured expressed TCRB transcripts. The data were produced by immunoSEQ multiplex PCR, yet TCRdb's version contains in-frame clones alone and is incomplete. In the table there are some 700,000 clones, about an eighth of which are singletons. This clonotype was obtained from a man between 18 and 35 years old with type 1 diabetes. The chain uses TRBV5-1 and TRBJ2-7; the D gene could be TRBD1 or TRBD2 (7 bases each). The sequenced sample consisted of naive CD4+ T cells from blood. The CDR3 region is CASTYLPQGEGEQYF. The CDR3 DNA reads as TGCGCCAGCACCTACCTCCCGCAGGGGGAGGGCGAGCAGTACTTC.